This T cell receptor beta chain is from a study of neoadjuvant anti-PD-1 for oral cavity cancer. Overall study context: Before surgery, most patients got three to four biweekly 3 mg/kg nivolumab doses. Study observations and caveats: TCR analyses covered only a few patients per response group.

After removal of 8 bases from V and 4 bases from J, the junction contained 4 bases not matched to a gene. Germline V lookup: CDR1 MGHDK, CDR2 SYGVNS. This CDR3 has 12 amino acids. Generated by immunoSEQ multiplex PCR, the TCRdb table keeps only in-frame clones and is missing some. This sample carries tens of thousands of clones, 85% of them seen once, and the ten largest clones take around 3.7%. Time point of the sample: after neoadjuvant nivolumab, at surgical resection. About this clone: The antigen remains undetermined.

The V call is TRBV25-1, the J call TRBJ1-1, with 7 bases that match TRBD1. The TCR originated in a person between 40 and 80 years old with oral cavity squamous cell carcinoma. The specimen was PBMCs, collected after nivolumab (anti-PD-1) treatment. The CDR3 sequence is CASSAGGTEAFF. CDR3 nucleotide sequence: TGTGCCAGCTCCGCAGGGGGCACTGAAGCTTTCTTT. Full variable domain (remainder filled in from reference TRBV25-1 and TRBJ1-1): EADIYQTPRYLVIGTGKKITLECSQTMGHDKMYWYQQDPGMELHLIHYSYGVNSTEKGDLSSESTVSRIRTEHFPLTLESARPSHTSQYLCASSAGGTEAFFGQGTRLTVV.